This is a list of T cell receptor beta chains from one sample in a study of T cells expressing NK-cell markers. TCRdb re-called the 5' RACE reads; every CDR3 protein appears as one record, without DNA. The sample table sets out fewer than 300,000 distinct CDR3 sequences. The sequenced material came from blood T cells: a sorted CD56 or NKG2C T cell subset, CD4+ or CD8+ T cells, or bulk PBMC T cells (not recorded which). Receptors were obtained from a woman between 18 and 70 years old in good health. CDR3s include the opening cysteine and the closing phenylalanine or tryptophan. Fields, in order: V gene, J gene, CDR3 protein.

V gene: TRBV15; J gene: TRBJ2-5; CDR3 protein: CATSRGWGRPPNQETQYF
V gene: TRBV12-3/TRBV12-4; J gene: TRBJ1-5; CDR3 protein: CASSLALPLPDQPQHF
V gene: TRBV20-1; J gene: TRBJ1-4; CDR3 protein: CSAPDRRNEKLFF
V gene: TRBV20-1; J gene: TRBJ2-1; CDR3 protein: CSAREGTINEQFF
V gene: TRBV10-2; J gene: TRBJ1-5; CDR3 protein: CASSEPTGGALNQPQHF
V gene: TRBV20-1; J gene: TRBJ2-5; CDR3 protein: CSARGSLQETQYF
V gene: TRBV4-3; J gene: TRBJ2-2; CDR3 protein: CASSRATGNINTGELFF
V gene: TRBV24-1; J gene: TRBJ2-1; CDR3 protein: CATSDPSLGTSLGEQFF
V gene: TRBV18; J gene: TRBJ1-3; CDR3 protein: CASSPGGNRGEMKTSGNTIYF
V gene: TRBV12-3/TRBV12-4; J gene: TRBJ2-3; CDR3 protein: CASSPHSGTRVPDTQYF
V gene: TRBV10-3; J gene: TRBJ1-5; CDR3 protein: CATARGGNDNQPQHF
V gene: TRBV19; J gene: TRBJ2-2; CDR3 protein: CASSLQSGTGELFF
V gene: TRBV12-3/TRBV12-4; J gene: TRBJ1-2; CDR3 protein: CASSRQYYGYTF
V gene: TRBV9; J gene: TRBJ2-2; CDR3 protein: CASSVGGGLNNAGELFF
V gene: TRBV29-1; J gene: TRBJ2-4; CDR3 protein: CSVEEWGGPKNIQYF
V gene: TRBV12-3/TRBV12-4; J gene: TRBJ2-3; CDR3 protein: CASNAAGHTDTQYF
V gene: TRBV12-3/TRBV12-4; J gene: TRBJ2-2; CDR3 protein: CASSERTRTGELFF
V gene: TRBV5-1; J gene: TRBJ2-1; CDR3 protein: CASSLGSSGRASYNEQFF
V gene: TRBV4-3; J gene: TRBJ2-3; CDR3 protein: CASSQEGAGYTQYF
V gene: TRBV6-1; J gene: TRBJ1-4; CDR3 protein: CASSMTLNEKLFF
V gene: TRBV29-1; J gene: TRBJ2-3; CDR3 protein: CSVKAGPDTQYF
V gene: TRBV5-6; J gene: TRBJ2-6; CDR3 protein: CASSLGSYSGANVLTF
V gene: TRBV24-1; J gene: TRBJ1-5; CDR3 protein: CATGDRTNQPQHF
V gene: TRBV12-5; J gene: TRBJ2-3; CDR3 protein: CASGLGQGLTDTQYF
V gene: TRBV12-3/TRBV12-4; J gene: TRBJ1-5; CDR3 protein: CASSSSGGSGNQPQHF
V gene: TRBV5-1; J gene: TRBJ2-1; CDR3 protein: CASNSTSKRPNEQFF
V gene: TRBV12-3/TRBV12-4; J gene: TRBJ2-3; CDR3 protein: CASSLSGTTGQTQYF
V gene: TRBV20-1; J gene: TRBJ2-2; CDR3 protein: CSASGANTGELFF
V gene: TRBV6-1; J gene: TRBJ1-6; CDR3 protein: CASRPPREANSPLHF
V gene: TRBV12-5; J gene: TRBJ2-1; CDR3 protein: CASGLGLAGAEQFF
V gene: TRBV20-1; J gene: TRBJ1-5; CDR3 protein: CSASRAGTRDQPQHF
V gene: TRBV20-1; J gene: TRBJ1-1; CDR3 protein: CSARDPGQGVTETEAFF
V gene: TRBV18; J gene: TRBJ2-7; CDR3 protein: CASSPGWGFSYEQYF
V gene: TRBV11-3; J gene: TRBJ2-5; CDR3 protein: CASSTHGLEQETQYF
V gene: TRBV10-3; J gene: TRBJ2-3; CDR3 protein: CATLKDGLAFADTQYF
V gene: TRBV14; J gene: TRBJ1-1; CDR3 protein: CASTPGQTNTEAFF
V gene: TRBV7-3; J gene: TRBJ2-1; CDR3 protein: CASSSTSSGMNEQFF
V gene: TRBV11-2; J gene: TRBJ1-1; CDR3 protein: CASENGWDRVTEAFF
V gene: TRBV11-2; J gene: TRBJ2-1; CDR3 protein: CASSFVEEKQFF
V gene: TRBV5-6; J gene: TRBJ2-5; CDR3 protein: CASSFFGTSVETQYF
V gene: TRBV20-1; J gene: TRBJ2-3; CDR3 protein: CSAGTSGGHRGDTQYF
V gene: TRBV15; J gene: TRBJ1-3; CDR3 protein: CATSFHRENTIYF
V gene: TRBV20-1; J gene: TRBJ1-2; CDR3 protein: CSASVRGFTPYGYTF
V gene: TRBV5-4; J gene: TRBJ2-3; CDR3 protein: CASRKYTSDTQYF
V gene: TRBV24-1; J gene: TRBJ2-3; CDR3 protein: CATQDSPSTDTQYF
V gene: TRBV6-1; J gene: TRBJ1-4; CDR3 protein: CASTGGLATNEKLFF
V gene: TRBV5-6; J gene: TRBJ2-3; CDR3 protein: CASSHTTSDTQYF
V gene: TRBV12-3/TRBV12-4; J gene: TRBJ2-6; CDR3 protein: CASTPGSGANVLTF
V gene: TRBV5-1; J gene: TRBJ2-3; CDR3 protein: CASSLEASGRSDTQYF
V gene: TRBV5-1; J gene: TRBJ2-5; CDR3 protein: CASSLGAGGGQETQYF
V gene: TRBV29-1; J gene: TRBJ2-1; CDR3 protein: CSVALAAYNEQFF
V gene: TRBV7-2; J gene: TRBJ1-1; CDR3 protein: CASSLQEGNTEAFF
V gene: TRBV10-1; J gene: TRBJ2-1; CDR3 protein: CASRGPGGGQFF
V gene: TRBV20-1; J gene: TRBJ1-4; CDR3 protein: CSAKVATNEKLFF
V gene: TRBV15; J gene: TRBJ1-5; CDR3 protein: CATSGASPRALQPQHF
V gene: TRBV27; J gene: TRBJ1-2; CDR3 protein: CASSGATGGYTF
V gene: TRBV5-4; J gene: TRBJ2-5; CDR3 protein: CASSLPGQETQYF
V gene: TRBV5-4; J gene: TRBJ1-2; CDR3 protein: CASSSGGTGLNYGYTF
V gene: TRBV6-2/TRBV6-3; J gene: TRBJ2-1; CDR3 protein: CASSYSPGEGGNEQFF
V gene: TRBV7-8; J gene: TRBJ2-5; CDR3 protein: CASSPDSETQYF